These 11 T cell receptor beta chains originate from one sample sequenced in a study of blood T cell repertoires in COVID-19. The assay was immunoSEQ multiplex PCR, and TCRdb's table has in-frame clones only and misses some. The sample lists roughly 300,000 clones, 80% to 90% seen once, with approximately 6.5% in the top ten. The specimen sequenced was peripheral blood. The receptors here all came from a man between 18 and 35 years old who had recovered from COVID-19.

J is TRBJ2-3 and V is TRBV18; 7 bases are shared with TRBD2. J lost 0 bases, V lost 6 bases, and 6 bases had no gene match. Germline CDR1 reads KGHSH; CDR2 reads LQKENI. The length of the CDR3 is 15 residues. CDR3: CASSWEAGSTDTQYF. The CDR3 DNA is TGTGCCAGCTCTTGGGAAGCGGGAAGCACAGATACGCAGTATTTT.

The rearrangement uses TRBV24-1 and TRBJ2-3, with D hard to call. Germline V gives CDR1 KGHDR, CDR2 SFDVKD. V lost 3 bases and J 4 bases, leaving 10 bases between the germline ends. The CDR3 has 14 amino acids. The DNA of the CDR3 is TGTGCCACCAGTGATCCCCTAGTTGCAGATACGCAGTATTTT. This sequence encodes CATSDPLVADTQYF.

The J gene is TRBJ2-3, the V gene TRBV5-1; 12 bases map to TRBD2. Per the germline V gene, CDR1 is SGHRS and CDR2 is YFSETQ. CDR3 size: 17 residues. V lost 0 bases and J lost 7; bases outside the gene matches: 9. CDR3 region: CASSLAGALAGGNTQYF. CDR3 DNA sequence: TGCGCCAGCAGCTTGGCCGGGGCACTAGCGGGAGGAAATACGCAGTATTTT.

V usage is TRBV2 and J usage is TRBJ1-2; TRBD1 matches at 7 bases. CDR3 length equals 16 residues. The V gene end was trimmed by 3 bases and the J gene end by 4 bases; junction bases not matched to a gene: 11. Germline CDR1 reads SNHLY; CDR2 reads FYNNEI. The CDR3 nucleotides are TGTGCCAGCAGTGATGGCAGGGGGGCATTTGGCTATGGCTACACCTTC. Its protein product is CASSDGRGAFGYGYTF.

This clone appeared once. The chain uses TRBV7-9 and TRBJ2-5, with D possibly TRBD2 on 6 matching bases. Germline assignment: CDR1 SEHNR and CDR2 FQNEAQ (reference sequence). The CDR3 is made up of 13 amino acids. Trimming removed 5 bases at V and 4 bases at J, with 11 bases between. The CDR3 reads CASSPDYSETQYF. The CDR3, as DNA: TGTGCCAGCAGCCCGGACTATTCAGAGACCCAGTACTTC.

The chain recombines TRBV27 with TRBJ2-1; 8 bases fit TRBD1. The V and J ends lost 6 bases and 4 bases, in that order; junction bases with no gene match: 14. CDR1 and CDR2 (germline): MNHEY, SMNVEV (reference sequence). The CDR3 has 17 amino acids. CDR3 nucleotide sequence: TGTGCCAGCAGCCCTACTACCACAGGGGGGCTGTACAATGAGCAGTTCTTC. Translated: CASSPTTTGGLYNEQFF.

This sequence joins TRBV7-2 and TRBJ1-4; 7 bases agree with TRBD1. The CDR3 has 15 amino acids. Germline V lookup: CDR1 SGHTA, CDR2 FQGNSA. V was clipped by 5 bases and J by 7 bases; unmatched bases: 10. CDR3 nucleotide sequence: TGTGCCAGCAGCCCTAGACAGGGTAGGGTTGAAAAACTGTTTTTT. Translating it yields CASSPRQGRVEKLFF.

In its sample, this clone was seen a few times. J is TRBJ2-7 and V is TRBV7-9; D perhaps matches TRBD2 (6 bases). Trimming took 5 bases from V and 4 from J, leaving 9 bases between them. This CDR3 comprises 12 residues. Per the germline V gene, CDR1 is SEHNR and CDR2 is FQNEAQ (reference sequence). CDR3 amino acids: CASSGGMYEQYF. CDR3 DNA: TGTGCCAGCAGCGGGGGGATGTACGAGCAGTACTTC.

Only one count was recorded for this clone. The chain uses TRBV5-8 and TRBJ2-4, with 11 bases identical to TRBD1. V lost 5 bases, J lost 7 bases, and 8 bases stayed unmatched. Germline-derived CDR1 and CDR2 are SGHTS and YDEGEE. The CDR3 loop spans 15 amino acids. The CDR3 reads CASRLPGQGVNIQYF. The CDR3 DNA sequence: TGTGCCAGCAGGCTACCGGGACAGGGGGTGAACATTCAGTACTTC.

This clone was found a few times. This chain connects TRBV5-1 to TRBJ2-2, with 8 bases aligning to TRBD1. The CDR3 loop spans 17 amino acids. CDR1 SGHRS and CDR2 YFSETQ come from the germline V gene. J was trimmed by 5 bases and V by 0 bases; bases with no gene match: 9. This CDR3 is CASSLAPDRDETGELFF. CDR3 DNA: TGCGCCAGCAGCTTGGCCCCGGACAGGGATGAAACCGGGGAGCTGTTTTTT.

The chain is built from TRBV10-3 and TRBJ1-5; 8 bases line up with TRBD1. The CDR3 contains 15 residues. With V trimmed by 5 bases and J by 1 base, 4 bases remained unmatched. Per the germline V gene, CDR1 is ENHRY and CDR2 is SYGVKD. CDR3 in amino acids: CAISTGGVSNQPQHF. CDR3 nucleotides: TGTGCCATCAGTACAGGGGGAGTCAGCAATCAGCCCCAGCATTTT.